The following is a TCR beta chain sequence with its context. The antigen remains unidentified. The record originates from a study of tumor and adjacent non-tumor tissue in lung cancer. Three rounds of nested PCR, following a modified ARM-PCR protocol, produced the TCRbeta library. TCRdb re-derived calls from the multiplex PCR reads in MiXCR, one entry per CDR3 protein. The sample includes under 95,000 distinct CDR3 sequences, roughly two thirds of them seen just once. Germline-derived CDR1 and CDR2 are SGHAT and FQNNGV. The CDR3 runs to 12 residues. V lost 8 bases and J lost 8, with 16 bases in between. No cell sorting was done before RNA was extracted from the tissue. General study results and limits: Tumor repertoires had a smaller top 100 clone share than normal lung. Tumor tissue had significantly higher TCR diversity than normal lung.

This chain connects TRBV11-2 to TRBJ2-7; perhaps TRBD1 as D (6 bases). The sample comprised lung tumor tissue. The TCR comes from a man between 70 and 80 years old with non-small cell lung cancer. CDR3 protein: CASGPTGFKQYF. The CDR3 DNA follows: TGTGCCAGCGGCCCCACAGGGTTCAAGCAGTACTTC.